Each of the 10 T cell receptor beta chains below was sequenced from the same sample in a study of T cell changes during pregnancy in multiple sclerosis. The table came from immunoSEQ multiplex PCR; TCRdb's copy has only in-frame clones and leaves some out. The sample contains around 67,000 clones, roughly 88% of which appear only once. The source was peripheral blood, collected after pregnancy. The receptors were gathered from a female donor in good health, enrolled as a control in a pregnancy study.

This CDR3 is CASSLESRGTYNEQFF. CDR3 DNA: TGTGCCAGCAGCTTAGAGTCAAGGGGAACTTACAATGAGCAGTTCTTC. This chain connects TRBV7-2 to TRBJ2-1, with D maybe TRBD1 (5 bases). V was clipped by 1 base and J by 4 bases, with 14 bases between them. The CDR3 is 16 amino acids. The germline CDR1 and CDR2 sequences are SGHTA and FQGNSA.

The rearrangement links TRBV7-9 to TRBJ1-2; 7 nucleotides align to TRBD1. V lost 5 bases to trimming and J lost 7 bases; unmatched junction nucleotides: 10. Per the germline V gene, CDR1 is SEHNR and CDR2 is FQNEAQ (reference sequence). The CDR3 is 14 residues long. CDR3 nucleotides: TGTGCCAGCAGCCCTACGGACAGGTCTATTGGCTACACCTTC. This encodes CASSPTDRSIGYTF.

The chain recombines TRBV5-1 with TRBJ1-2; 7 nucleotides line up with TRBD1. Germline V gene sequence: CDR1 SGHRS, CDR2 YFSETQ. The CDR3 totals 16 residues. V dropped 4 bases and J dropped 4; count of bases not matched to a gene: 13. The CDR3 protein is CASSPNPGTVFYGYTF. CDR3 nucleotides: TGCGCCAGCAGCCCGAACCCCGGGACAGTCTTCTATGGCTACACCTTC.

The rearrangement links TRBV29-1 to TRBJ1-1, with a weak D call TRBD1 (6 bases). Germline V lookup: CDR1 SQVTM, CDR2 ANQGSEA. The CDR3 contains 14 residues. Trimming took off 5 bases at V and 4 bases at J, with 17 bases between the two ends. CDR3 protein: CSVNTGLVSTEAFF. For the CDR3, the DNA is TGCAGCGTTAACACAGGGCTCGTAAGCACTGAAGCTTTCTTT.

The rearrangement uses TRBV12-5 and TRBJ1-4; possibly TRBD1 for D (5 bases). The V and J ends lost 0 bases and 2 bases respectively, with 16 bases between them. The CDR3 sequence is 18 residues long. From germline, CDR1 is LGHNT and CDR2 FRNRAP. Here the CDR3 DNA reads TGTGCTAGTGGTTTGGTACCCGTGACCAGGGCCACTAATGAAAAACTGTTTTTT. Its translation is CASGLVPVTRATNEKLFF.

V is TRBV19 and J is TRBJ1-1, with TRBD1 matching over 9 bases. V was clipped by 10 bases and J by 0 bases; unmatched bases: 6. The CDR3 has 14 amino acids. Germline values: CDR1 LNHDA, CDR2 SQIVND (reference sequence). The CDR3 here is CANRDRVMNTEAFF. The CDR3 DNA reads as TGTGCCAACCGGGACAGGGTGATGAACACTGAAGCTTTCTTT.

The chain recombines TRBV7-7 with TRBJ2-2, with 9 bases aligning to TRBD1. From germline, CDR1 is SSHAT and CDR2 FNYEAQ (reference sequence). Losses at the gene ends were 1 base for V and 6 bases for J; bases not matched to a gene: 6. This CDR3 has 16 residues. The CDR3 reads CASSLGDRALSGELFF. In nucleotides, the CDR3 is TGTGCCAGCAGCTTAGGGGACAGGGCTCTATCCGGGGAGCTGTTTTTT.

The rearrangement joins TRBV9 to TRBJ2-1; D not certain. The CDR3 is 15 amino acids. Trimming cost V 0 bases and J 1 base, with 8 bases left between them. Germline CDR1 and CDR2: SGDLS and YYNGEE. The CDR3 DNA reads TGTGCCAGCAGCGTAGGACTGTCTTCCTACAATGAGCAGTTCTTC. This gives the protein CASSVGLSSYNEQFF.

The J gene is TRBJ1-1, the V gene TRBV29-1; D unresolved. Per germline, CDR1 SQVTM and CDR2 ANQGSEA. Trimming took off 6 bases at V and 1 base at J, with 15 bases between the two ends. The CDR3 is 14 amino acids. For the CDR3, the DNA is TGCAGCGTCGCCAGTTCCGGGAGGAACACTGAAGCTTTCTTT. This codes for CSVASSGRNTEAFF.

The rearrangement links TRBV5-4 to TRBJ2-5; 10 nucleotides match TRBD2. J was trimmed by 3 bases and V by 0 bases; bases with no gene match: 5. Germline CDR1 is SGHNT and CDR2 is YYREEE (reference sequence). The CDR3 is 16 amino acids. The CDR3 DNA reads TGTGCCAGCAGCTTGGAACTAGCGGGAATTAAAGAGACCCAGTACTTC. It yields the protein CASSLELAGIKETQYF.